The 21 T cell receptor beta chains below all came from one sample that was sequenced in a study of cytomegalovirus exposure and HLA in healthy donors. PCR amplification relied on 60 Vbeta primers (plus 13 Jbeta primers). Produced via immunoSEQ multiplex PCR; TCRdb's table is partial and in-frame only. The sample yields more than 150,000 clones, around 80% seen once. The material sequenced was PBMCs. These receptors were collected from a young man in good health and CMV-seronegative.

The V and J genes are TRBV6-1 and TRBJ2-1; 7 positions match TRBD1. With 7 bases clipped from V and 6 bases from J, the junction kept 12 bases outside the gene matches. This CDR3 has 15 amino acids. The V gene's germline CDR1 is MNHNS and CDR2 SASEGT. In nucleotides, the CDR3 is TGTGCCAGCACCCCAGGGACAGTAGAAGCCAATGAGCAGTTCTTC. Protein: CASTPGTVEANEQFF.

The chain uses TRBV6-5 and TRBJ1-4, with TRBD1 identical over 10 bases. V trimming: 6 bases; J trimming: 5 bases; junction bases outside the gene matches: 3. This CDR3 comprises 14 residues. Germline CDR1 and CDR2: MNHEY and SVGAGI. The CDR3 region is CASRAGQGNEKLFF. CDR3 in DNA: TGTGCCAGCAGGGCGGGACAGGGGAATGAAAAACTGTTTTTT.

The V call is TRBV5-1, the J call TRBJ2-7; D gene unclear. Germline CDR1 SGHRS, CDR2 YFSETQ. The V and J ends lost 2 bases and 3 bases respectively, with 12 bases between them. The CDR3 is made up of 14 amino acids. This CDR3 reads CASSFRPPLYEQYF. CDR3 sequence (DNA): TGCGCCAGCAGCTTTCGTCCCCCCCTCTACGAGCAGTACTTC. The full variable domain, rest sourced from reference TRBV5-1 and TRBJ2-7, is KAGVTQTPRYLIKTRGQQVTLSCSPISGHRSVSWYQQTPGQGLQFLFEYFSETQRNKGNFPGRFSGRQFSNSRSEMNVSTLELGDSALYLCASSFRPPLYEQYFGPGTRLTVT.

The chain couples TRBV28 to TRBJ2-4, with D possibly being TRBD2 (6 bases). CDR3 length: 15 amino acids. The germline V gene encodes CDR1 MDHEN and CDR2 SYDVKM. The V gene lost 1 base and the J gene lost 2 bases, with 9 bases spanning the gap. CDR3 bases: TGTGCCAGCAGTTTATTGCGGGGTACCAAAAACATTCAGTACTTC. The encoded protein is CASSLLRGTKNIQYF.

This chain connects TRBV25-1 to TRBJ2-7; 9 bases line up with TRBD1. With 10 bases clipped from V and 1 base from J, the junction kept 14 bases outside the gene matches. The CDR3 consists of 16 residues. The germline V gene has CDR1 MGHDK and CDR2 SYGVNS. The CDR3 loop is CATSGQGRVRSYEQYF. The CDR3 region has the DNA TGTGCCACCTCGGGACAGGGCCGCGTGCGGTCCTACGAGCAGTACTTC.

CDR3 nucleotides: TGTGCCAGCAGTCTCCTCGACAGAAACTATACGAACACCGGGGAGCTGTTTTTT. It encodes CASSLLDRNYTNTGELFF. This rearrangement joins TRBV2 to TRBJ2-2; TRBD1 might be the D (5 bases). The V and J ends lost 5 bases and 0 bases respectively, with 19 bases between them. The CDR3 sequence is 18 residues long. Germline CDR1 reads SNHLY; CDR2 reads FYNNEI.

The chain carries TRBV19 and TRBJ2-7; TRBD2 agrees at 10 bases. The CDR3 is 17 residues long. The germline gives CDR1 LNHDA, CDR2 SQIVND (reference sequence). The J segment lost 5 bases and the V segment lost 3 bases, leaving 13 bases of the junction unmatched. The CDR3 loop reads CASSIVASGGARNEQYF. Written as DNA, the CDR3 is TGTGCCAGTAGTATTGTGGCCAGCGGGGGGGCGAGGAACGAGCAGTACTTC.

The chain carries TRBV6-6 and TRBJ2-3; 7 bases are a match to TRBD1. The CDR3 covers 16 residues. Trimming removed 7 bases from V and 3 bases from J; junction bases left unmatched: 13. CDR1 and CDR2 from the germline V gene are MNHNY and SVGAGI (reference sequence). The chain's CDR3 is CASTAPRQGGTDTQYF. The CDR3 bases are TGTGCCAGCACCGCGCCCCGACAGGGTGGTACAGATACGCAGTATTTT.

The genes are TRBV18 and TRBJ2-5; D is uncertain. The CDR3 consists of 15 residues. The germline gives CDR1 KGHSH, CDR2 LQKENI. Trimming removed 0 bases from V and 5 bases from J, with 13 bases in between. The CDR3 sequence: CASSPPLSPRETQYF. The CDR3 DNA is TGTGCCAGCTCACCACCGCTTAGTCCCCGGGAGACCCAGTACTTC.

Of note for this clone: The CDR3 does not close with the conserved phenylalanine or tryptophan, likely indicating a read error. The CDR3 loop reads CASRTGGRVNTEAFL. In DNA, the CDR3 is TGTGCCAGCCGAACGGGGGGGCGCGTGAACACTGAAGCTTTCCTT. J is TRBJ1-1 and V is TRBV28, with D possibly TRBD1 on 6 matching bases. The germline gives CDR1 MDHEN, CDR2 SYDVKM. The CDR3 loop spans 15 amino acids. V gave up 8 bases and J gave up 0 bases, with 16 bases separating them.

The chain recombines TRBV6-5 with TRBJ2-7; 10 bases map to TRBD1. The trim removed 0 bases at V and 6 bases at J, leaving 8 bases unmatched. Germline CDR1 and CDR2: MNHEY and SVGAGI. This CDR3 spans 16 amino acids. The CDR3 DNA reads TGTGCCAGCAGTTACTCCAAGGGACAGGGGTCGGGCGAGCAGTACTTC. It yields the protein CASSYSKGQGSGEQYF.

This chain joins TRBV4-2 and TRBJ1-6, with 8 bases identical to TRBD1. J was trimmed by 10 bases and V by 0 bases; bases with no gene match: 11. The CDR3 has 17 amino acids. Germline lookup yields CDR1 LGHNA and CDR2 YNFKEQ. This chain's CDR3 is CASSQDRTGWINSPLHF. In DNA, the CDR3 is TGTGCCAGCAGCCAAGACCGGACAGGGTGGATCAACTCACCCCTCCACTTT.

The gene calls are TRBV5-1 and TRBJ1-1; D perhaps matches TRBD1 (5 bases). The CDR3 length is 15 residues. Trimming removed 1 base at V and 1 base at J, with 11 bases between. Germline CDR1 SGHRS, CDR2 YFSETQ. Written as DNA, the CDR3 is TGCGCCAGCAGCTTGAGGTTCGACAGGAACACTGAAGCTTTCTTT. Amino acids: CASSLRFDRNTEAFF. Supplemented by reference TRBV5-1 and TRBJ1-1, the full variable domain reads KAGVTQTPRYLIKTRGQQVTLSCSPISGHRSVSWYQQTPGQGLQFLFEYFSETQRNKGNFPGRFSGRQFSNSRSEMNVSTLELGDSALYLCASSLRFDRNTEAFFGQGTRLTVV.

V and J are TRBV28 and TRBJ2-7, with 8 positions matching TRBD1. The CDR3 covers 13 residues. CDR1 and CDR2 (germline): MDHEN, SYDVKM. Trimming took 3 bases from V and 6 from J; bases not matched to a gene: 4. CDR3 sequence (DNA): TGTGCCAGCAGTTTCCAGGACAGGGCCGAGCAGTACTTC. It is translated as CASSFQDRAEQYF.

This sequence joins TRBV6-1 and TRBJ2-1; 12 bases are shared with TRBD2. The germline gives CDR1 MNHNS, CDR2 SASEGT. There are 18 residues in the CDR3. V shed 0 bases and J 4 bases; nucleotides not matched to a gene: 7. The CDR3 DNA reads as TGTGCCAGCAGTGAAGCCGGGCTAGCGGGAGGGTGGTACAATGAGCAGTTCTTC. As protein: CASSEAGLAGGWYNEQFF.

The V call is TRBV18, the J call TRBJ1-1, with TRBD1 matching over 8 bases. The CDR3 has 16 residues. Per germline, CDR1 KGHSH and CDR2 LQKENI. With V trimmed by 2 bases and J by 5 bases, 10 bases remained unmatched. CDR3 in DNA: TGTGCCAGCTCACCAAGTACAGGGGGGAAGGGAACTGAAGCTTTCTTT. Its translation is CASSPSTGGKGTEAFF.

This chain links TRBV27 with TRBJ1-2, with D perhaps TRBD1 (5 bases). Trimming removed 6 bases from V and 8 bases from J, with 16 bases in between. Germline CDR1 is MNHEY and CDR2 is SMNVEV (reference sequence). This CDR3 is 13 amino acids long. This chain's CDR3 is CASSPWDGGGYTF. In DNA, the CDR3 is TGTGCCAGCAGCCCGTGGGACGGGGGAGGCTACACCTTC.

This clone was observed a single time. The V call is TRBV28, the J call TRBJ1-3, with unresolved D. The CDR3 is 15 amino acids. Trimming shortened V by 3 bases and J by 4 bases, and 13 bases separated the two germline ends. CDR1 MDHEN and CDR2 SYDVKM come from the germline V gene. The CDR3 DNA sequence: TGTGCCAGCAGTTTCGGCCCAGCAGGAGGAAACACCATATATTTT. As protein: CASSFGPAGGNTIYF.

The gene calls are TRBV7-8 and TRBJ1-3; D is undetermined. There are 16 residues in the CDR3. The V end lost 0 bases, the J end lost 0 bases, and 9 bases lay between the germline ends. Germline values: CDR1 SGHVS, CDR2 FQNEAQ. CDR3 coding DNA: TGTGCCAGCAGCTTAGCTCTCGGGAGCTCTGGAAACACCATATATTTT. It codes for CASSLALGSSGNTIYF.

The chain carries TRBV5-1 and TRBJ2-7, with a possible D match to TRBD1 (5 bases). Trimming took off 2 bases at V and 3 bases at J, with 9 bases between the two ends. Germline CDR1 and CDR2: SGHRS and YFSETQ. The length of the CDR3 is 13 residues. The CDR3 loop reads CASSLQEYYEQYF. In DNA form, the CDR3 reads TGCGCCAGCAGCTTACAGGAATACTACGAGCAGTACTTC. The entire variable domain, with the rest obtained from reference TRBV5-1 and TRBJ2-7, is as follows: KAGVTQTPRYLIKTRGQQVTLSCSPISGHRSVSWYQQTPGQGLQFLFEYFSETQRNKGNFPGRFSGRQFSNSRSEMNVSTLELGDSALYLCASSLQEYYEQYFGPGTRLTVT.

The chain links TRBV19 to TRBJ1-5; D is ambiguous. Trimming pared 6 bases from V and 2 bases from J, leaving 17 bases between. This CDR3 spans 16 amino acids. Germline values: CDR1 LNHDA, CDR2 SQIVND (reference sequence). CDR3 amino acids: CASSPRRARGNQPQHF. The DNA of the CDR3 is TGTGCCAGTAGCCCCCGAAGAGCCCGGGGCAATCAGCCCCAGCATTTT.